The following is a TCR beta chain sequence with its context. Germline CDR1 SGHTA, CDR2 FQGNSA. V gave up 5 bases and J gave up 2 bases; unmatched junction bases: 6. The length of the CDR3 is 14 residues. The data are from a study of cytomegalovirus exposure and HLA in healthy donors. Study information: The roughly 120 million unique TCR beta sequences, from some 170 million T cells, were found by an earlier analysis.

PCR employed 60 Vbeta and 13 Jbeta primers. The protocol was immunoSEQ multiplex PCR, while the TCRdb copy is restricted to in-frame clones and leaves out a portion. The data show tens of thousands of clones, and the top ten clones hold over 15%. The sequence came from a man in his fifties in good health and CMV-seropositive. The rearrangement uses TRBV7-2 and TRBJ2-7, with 7 nucleotides matching TRBD1. The sequencing sample was made of PBMCs. The CDR3 is CASSINRGTYEQYV. The CDR3, as DNA: TGTGCCAGCAGCATAAACAGGGGAACCTACGAGCAGTACGTC.